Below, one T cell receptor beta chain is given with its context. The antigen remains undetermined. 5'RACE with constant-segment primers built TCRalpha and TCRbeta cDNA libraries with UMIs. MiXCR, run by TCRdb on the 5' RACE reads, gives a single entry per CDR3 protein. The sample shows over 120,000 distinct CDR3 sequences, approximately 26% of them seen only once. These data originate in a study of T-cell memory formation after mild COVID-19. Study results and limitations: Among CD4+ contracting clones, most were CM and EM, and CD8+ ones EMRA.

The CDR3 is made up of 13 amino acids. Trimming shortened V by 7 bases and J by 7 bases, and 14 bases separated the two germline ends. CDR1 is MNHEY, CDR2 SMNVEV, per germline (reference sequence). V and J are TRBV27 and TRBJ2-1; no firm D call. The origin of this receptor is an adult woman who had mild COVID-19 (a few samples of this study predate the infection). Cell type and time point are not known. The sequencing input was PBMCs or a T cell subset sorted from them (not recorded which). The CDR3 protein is CASTGNPWNEQFF. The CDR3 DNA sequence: TGTGCCAGCACGGGTAATCCGTGGAATGAGCAGTTCTTC.